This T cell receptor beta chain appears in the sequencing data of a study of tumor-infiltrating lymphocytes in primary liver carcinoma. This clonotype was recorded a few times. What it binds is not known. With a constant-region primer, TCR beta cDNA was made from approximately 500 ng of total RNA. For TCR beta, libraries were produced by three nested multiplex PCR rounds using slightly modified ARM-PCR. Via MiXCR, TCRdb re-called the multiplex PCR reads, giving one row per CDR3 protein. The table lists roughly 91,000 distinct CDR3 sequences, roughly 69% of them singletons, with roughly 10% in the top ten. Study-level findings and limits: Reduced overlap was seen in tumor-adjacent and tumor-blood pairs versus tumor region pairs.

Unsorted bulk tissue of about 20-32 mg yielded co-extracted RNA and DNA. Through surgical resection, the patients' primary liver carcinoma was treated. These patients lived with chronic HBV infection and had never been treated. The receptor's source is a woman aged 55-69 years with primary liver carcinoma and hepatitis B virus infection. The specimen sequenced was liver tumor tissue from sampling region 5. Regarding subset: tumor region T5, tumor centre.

The CDR3 is CAIRGTSGQETQYF. CDR3 coding DNA: TGTGCCATCAGAGGGACTAGCGGACAAGAGACCCAGTACTTC. The chain couples TRBV10-3 to TRBJ2-5, with 11 bases matching TRBD2. The CDR3 has 14 residues. V gave up 6 bases and J gave up 2 bases; unmatched junction bases: 2. CDR1 and CDR2 from the germline V gene are ENHRY and SYGVKD.